The present T cell receptor beta chain was sequenced within a study of T cells after yellow fever vaccination. The table lists this clonotype with many counts. This CDR3 is built from 19 residues. V lost 4 bases, J lost 2 bases, and 10 bases stayed unmatched. Germline CDR1 SGHVS, CDR2 FQNEAQ. 5'RACE template switching generated TCR cDNA, adding a universal primer site and UMIs. One entry per CDR3 protein results from TCRdb running MiXCR on the 5' RACE reads. This sample has roughly 310,000 distinct CDR3 sequences, with approximately 3.9% found just once. Material: PBMCs, obtained on the day of the yellow fever booster vaccination. The rearrangement links TRBV7-8 to TRBJ2-2, with 13 bases lining up with TRBD2. The sequence came from a man between 18 and 29 years old who received the YFV17D yellow fever vaccine. The CDR3 sequence: CASSYLKTSGGLNTGELFF. For the CDR3, the DNA is TGTGCCAGCAGCTACCTGAAGACTAGCGGGGGGCTAAACACCGGGGAGCTGTTTTTT.